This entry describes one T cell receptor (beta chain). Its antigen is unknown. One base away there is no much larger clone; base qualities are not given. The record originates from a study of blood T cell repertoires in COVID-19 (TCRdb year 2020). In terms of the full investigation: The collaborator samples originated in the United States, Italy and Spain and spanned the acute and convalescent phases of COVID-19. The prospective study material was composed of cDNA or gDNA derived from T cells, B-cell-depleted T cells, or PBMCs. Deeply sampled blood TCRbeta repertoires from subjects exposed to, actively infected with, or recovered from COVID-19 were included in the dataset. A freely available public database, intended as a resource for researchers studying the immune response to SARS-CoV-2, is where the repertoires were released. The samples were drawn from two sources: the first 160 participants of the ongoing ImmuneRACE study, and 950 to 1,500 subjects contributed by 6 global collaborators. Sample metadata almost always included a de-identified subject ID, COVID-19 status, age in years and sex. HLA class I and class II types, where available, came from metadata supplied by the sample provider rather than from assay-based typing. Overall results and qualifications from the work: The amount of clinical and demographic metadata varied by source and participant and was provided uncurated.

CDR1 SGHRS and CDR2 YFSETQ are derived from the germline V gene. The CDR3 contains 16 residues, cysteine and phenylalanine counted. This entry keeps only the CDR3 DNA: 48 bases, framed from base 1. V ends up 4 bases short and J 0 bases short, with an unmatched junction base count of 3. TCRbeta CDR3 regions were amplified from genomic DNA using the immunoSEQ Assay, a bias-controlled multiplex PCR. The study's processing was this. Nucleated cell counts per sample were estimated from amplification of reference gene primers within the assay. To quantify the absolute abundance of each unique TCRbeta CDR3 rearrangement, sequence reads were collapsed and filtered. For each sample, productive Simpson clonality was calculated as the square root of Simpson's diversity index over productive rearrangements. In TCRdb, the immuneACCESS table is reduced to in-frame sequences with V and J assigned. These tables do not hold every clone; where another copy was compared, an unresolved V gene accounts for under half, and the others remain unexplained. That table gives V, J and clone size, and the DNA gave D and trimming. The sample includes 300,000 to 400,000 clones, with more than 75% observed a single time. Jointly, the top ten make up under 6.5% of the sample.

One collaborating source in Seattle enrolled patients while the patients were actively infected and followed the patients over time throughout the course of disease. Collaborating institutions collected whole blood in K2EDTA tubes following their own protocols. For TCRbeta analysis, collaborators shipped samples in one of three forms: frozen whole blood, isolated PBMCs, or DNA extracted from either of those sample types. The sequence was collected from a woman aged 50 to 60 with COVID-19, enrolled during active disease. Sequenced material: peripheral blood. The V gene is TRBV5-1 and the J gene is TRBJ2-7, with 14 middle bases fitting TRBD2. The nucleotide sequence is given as TGCGCCAGCAGCGGAGGGACTAGCGGGAGCTCCTACGAGCAGTACTTC. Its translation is CASSGGTSGSSYEQYF.